One sample yielded the 19 T cell receptor beta chains listed below, sequenced in a study of blood T cell repertoires in COVID-19. Clones were sequenced by immunoSEQ multiplex PCR, and TCRdb holds only the in-frame ones, with some missing. The sample has some 68,000 clones, just under 85% seen once; the top ten hold 28%. The sample taken for sequencing was peripheral blood. These TCRs come from a man aged 70 or older with acute or convalescent COVID-19.

The chain is built from TRBV14 and TRBJ1-2, with 7 bases lining up with TRBD1. The CDR3 runs 17 residues. V dropped 4 bases and J dropped 3; count of bases not matched to a gene: 14. CDR1 SGHDN and CDR2 FVKESK come from the germline V gene. CDR3 DNA: TGTGCCAGCAGCCGGAGATCAGGGGGTCCGGAATACTATGGCTACACCTTC. This sequence encodes CASSRRSGGPEYYGYTF. The full variable domain, completed using reference TRBV14 and TRBJ1-2, is EAGVTQFPSHSVIEKGQTVTLRCDPISGHDNLYWYRRVMGKEIKFLLHFVKESKQDESGMPNNRFLAERTGGTYSTLKVQPAELEDSGVYFCASSRRSGGPEYYGYTFGSGTRLTVV.

This clone showed up many times. This chain uses TRBV6-5 with TRBJ1-1; 8 positions agree with TRBD1. Germline-derived CDR1 and CDR2 are MNHEY and SVGAGI. V gave up 2 bases and J gave up 8 bases; unmatched junction bases: 4. This CDR3 is built from 13 residues. CDR3 DNA sequence: TGTGCCAGCAGTTACGGGACAGGAGCCGAAGCTTTCTTT. It encodes CASSYGTGAEAFF.

This clone is a singleton in its sample. This chain connects TRBV19 to TRBJ2-2, with TRBD1 matching 7 bases. Germline V gene sequence: CDR1 LNHDA, CDR2 SQIVND (reference sequence). CDR3 length: 15 residues. J lost 5 bases, V lost 3 bases, and 6 bases had no gene match. The CDR3 coding sequence is TGTGCCAGTAGTATCCCCGACAGGGTTACCGGGGAGCTGTTTTTT. As protein: CASSIPDRVTGELFF.

V and J are TRBV7-3 and TRBJ2-3, with D unresolved. The CDR3 spans 12 residues. V lost 1 base and J lost 5, with 4 bases in between. Germline CDR1 SGHTA, CDR2 FQGTGA. CDR3 DNA sequence: TGTGCCAGCAGCTTAAACGGAGATACGCAGTATTTT. It encodes CASSLNGDTQYF.

The rearrangement joins TRBV2 to TRBJ2-1; D perhaps matches TRBD1 (6 bases). Germline CDR1 is SNHLY and CDR2 is FYNNEI. With 3 bases removed from V and 3 bases from J, the gap between germline ends came to 15 bases. CDR3 length: 16 amino acids. Here the CDR3 reads CASSEPGAGRYNEQFF. The CDR3 nucleotides are TGTGCCAGCAGTGAGCCAGGGGCAGGGCGCTACAATGAGCAGTTCTTC.

The chain has TRBV4-2 and TRBJ2-5; TRBD2 matches 9 bases. V shed 0 bases, J shed 2 bases, and the junction held 7 bases outside the gene matches. CDR1 and CDR2 from the germline V gene are LGHNA and YNFKEQ. This CDR3 is 17 amino acids long. The CDR3 here is CASSQDAAGGLQETQYF. CDR3 in DNA: TGTGCCAGCAGCCAAGATGCAGCGGGAGGACTACAAGAGACCCAGTACTTC.

V usage is TRBV27 and J usage is TRBJ2-7; a weak D match, TRBD2 (5 bases). Trimming shortened V by 3 bases and J by 3 bases, and 12 bases separated the two germline ends. CDR3 length: 14 amino acids. Germline V gene sequence: CDR1 MNHEY, CDR2 SMNVEV (reference sequence). The CDR3 nucleotides read TGTGCCAGCAGTTTTGGGAGACTAAACTACGAGCAGTACTTC. Translation gives CASSFGRLNYEQYF.

The rearrangement links TRBV10-3 to TRBJ1-1, with 9 bases aligning to TRBD1. Trimming at V came to 5 bases and at J to 7 bases, leaving 8 bases not matched to a gene. The CDR3 runs 14 residues. CDR1 and CDR2 from the germline V gene are ENHRY and SYGVKD. Written as DNA, the CDR3 is TGTGCCATCAGTCCTCGGGACAGGGTTATTGAAGCTTTCTTT. It codes for CAISPRDRVIEAFF.

The V and J genes are TRBV14 and TRBJ2-7; D remains ambiguous. The CDR3 extends over 16 amino acids. Germline assignment: CDR1 SGHDN and CDR2 FVKESK. V was pared by 1 base and J by 1 base, with 14 bases between. CDR3 sequence: CASSQAGLGWSYEQYF. CDR3 bases: TGTGCCAGCAGCCAAGCGGGTCTTGGGTGGTCCTACGAGCAGTACTTC.

This clone turned up a few times. This chain joins TRBV3-1 (or the pseudogene TRBV3-2) and TRBJ2-7; 13 nucleotides agree with TRBD2. V was clipped by 8 bases and J by 4 bases; unmatched bases: 5. Germline V lookup: CDR1 LGHDT, CDR2 YNNKEL (reference sequence). CDR3 length equals 14 residues. The CDR3 protein is CASGLAGVGYEQYF. CDR3 bases: TGTGCCAGCGGACTAGCGGGAGTAGGGTACGAGCAGTACTTC.

The chain links TRBV10-3 to TRBJ2-2; TRBD1 might be the D (6 bases). V was shortened by 5 bases and J by 4 bases, with 11 bases between the two germline ends. CDR1 and CDR2 from the germline V gene are ENHRY and SYGVKD. There are 14 residues in the CDR3. CDR3: CAISYTGSTGELFF. The CDR3 nucleotides are TGTGCCATCAGTTATACAGGGAGCACCGGGGAGCTGTTTTTT.

This chain joins TRBV5-4 and TRBJ1-6, with 7 nucleotides matching TRBD1. Germline CDR1 SGHNT, CDR2 YYREEE (reference sequence). The V and J ends lost 3 bases and 10 bases, in that order; junction bases with no gene match: 7. This CDR3 contains 14 residues. Here the CDR3 reads CASSSEGAGSPLHF. The CDR3 region has the DNA TGTGCCAGCAGCTCCGAGGGGGCAGGGTCACCCCTCCACTTT.

The chain uses TRBV5-1 and TRBJ2-2, with 8 positions matching TRBD2. This CDR3 region has 16 residues. Germline V gives CDR1 SGHRS, CDR2 YFSETQ. J lost 0 bases, V lost 2 bases, and 3 bases had no gene match. The CDR3 DNA reads as TGCGCCAGCAGCTTAGGACTAGCCGCGAACACCGGGGAGCTGTTTTTT. Translation gives CASSLGLAANTGELFF. The full variable domain, completed using reference TRBV5-1 and TRBJ2-2, is KAGVTQTPRYLIKTRGQQVTLSCSPISGHRSVSWYQQTPGQGLQFLFEYFSETQRNKGNFPGRFSGRQFSNSRSEMNVSTLELGDSALYLCASSLGLAANTGELFFGEGSRLTVL.

The DNA for the CDR3 is TGTGCCAGCAGTGTAGCCGAGGGAAAACTGTTTTTT. Protein sequence: CASSVAEGKLFF. The chain links TRBV7-9 to TRBJ1-4; D unresolved. V gave up 6 bases and J gave up 10 bases, with 12 bases separating them. This CDR3 spans 12 amino acids. Looked up from germline, CDR1 is SEHNR and CDR2 is FQNEAQ (reference sequence).

The V call is TRBV5-8, the J call TRBJ2-4; no definite D call. Germline assignment: CDR1 SGHTS and CDR2 YDEGEE. V lost 6 bases to trimming and J lost 8 bases, with 9 bases between them. CDR3 size: 11 residues. CDR3 sequence reads: CASTVQYIQYF. The CDR3 region has the DNA TGTGCCAGCACTGTACAATACATTCAGTACTTC.

The chain is built from TRBV2 and TRBJ1-1, with D unresolved. This CDR3 is 12 amino acids long. Trimming took 4 bases from V and 6 from J, leaving 9 bases between them. Germline lookup yields CDR1 SNHLY and CDR2 FYNNEI. In nucleotides, the CDR3 is TGTGCCAGCAGTGGAGAAACCGCTGAAGCTTTCTTT. Encoded protein: CASSGETAEAFF.

The genes are TRBV7-9 and TRBJ2-1; 8 bases match TRBD1. The CDR3 runs 15 residues. CDR1 is SEHNR and CDR2 is FQNEAQ in the germline V gene (reference sequence). The V and J ends lost 1 base and 8 bases, in that order; junction bases with no gene match: 7. CDR3 residues: CASSLGDRRYDEQFF. In DNA form, the CDR3 reads TGTGCCAGCAGCTTAGGGGACAGGAGGTACGATGAGCAGTTCTTC.

This chain connects TRBV5-6 to TRBJ2-1; 9 bases map to TRBD2. V gave up 0 bases and J gave up 10 bases; unmatched junction bases: 11. CDR3 size: 16 residues. Germline V gives CDR1 SGHDT, CDR2 YYEEEE. The CDR3 loop reads CASSLALGLAGNEQFF. The CDR3 coding sequence is TGTGCCAGCAGCTTGGCCCTGGGGCTAGCGGGAAACGAGCAGTTCTTC.

The CDR3 bases are TGTGCCAGCCGCAACTCCAGGGCTCCCTACGAGCAGTACTTC. Encoded protein: CASRNSRAPYEQYF. The V and J genes are TRBV27 and TRBJ2-7; possibly TRBD1 for D (5 bases). Germline loops: CDR1 MNHEY, CDR2 SMNVEV (reference sequence). The V end was cut by 8 bases, the J end by 2 bases, with 16 bases between. The CDR3 consists of 14 residues.